This T cell receptor (beta chain) derives from a study of cytomegalovirus exposure and HLA in healthy donors. About the research overall: As released early, the data held about 85 million unique TCRs from HLA-typed donors.

The PCR ran on 60 Vbeta and 13 Jbeta primers. Produced via immunoSEQ multiplex PCR; TCRdb's table is partial and in-frame only. This table has around 150,000 clones, 80% to 85% appearing once. Study findings and constraints: No immune exposure information besides CMV serostatus was available.

As regards this clone: As yet, its antigen is unknown.

This clonotype was obtained from a human donor in good health. Sequencing input: PBMCs.

CDR3 sequence reads: CASTKDSYNEQFF. The DNA for the CDR3 is TGTGCCAGCACCAAGGACTCATACAATGAGCAGTTCTTC. This chain joins TRBV27 and TRBJ2-1; D might be TRBD2 (5 bases). Trimming cost V 7 bases and J 4 bases, with 11 bases left between them. This CDR3 region has 13 residues. Germline V CDR1 and CDR2: MNHEY, SMNVEV (reference sequence).